The following is a T cell receptor beta chain sequence with its context. Antigen unknown. This entry belongs to a study of T-cell memory formation after mild COVID-19. In the study overall: TCR clusters were largely donor specific. Whole-study findings and limits: CD4+ contracting clones were found mainly in CM and EM, and CD8+ ones in EMRA. Memory from before infection featured some responding clones, which suggests cross-reactive memory joined.

The CDR3 sequence is 14 residues long. CDR1 and CDR2 (germline): GTSNPN, SVGIG (reference sequence). V was pared by 0 bases and J by 4 bases, with 5 bases of the junction left unmatched. TCRalpha and TCRbeta libraries used 5'RACE with constant-segment primers and UMIs. TCRdb re-called the 5' RACE reads through MiXCR, storing one row per CDR3 protein. The sample includes about 320,000 distinct CDR3 sequences, more than 13% of them seen just once. The chain is built from TRBV30 and TRBJ2-5; 7 nucleotides match TRBD2. This TCR was sampled from a man younger than 35 who had mild COVID-19 (a few samples of this study predate the infection). Cell type and time point are not known. Sequencing was done on a sample of PBMCs or a T cell subset sorted from them (not recorded which). The CDR3 is CAWSVTGGRETQYF. CDR3 nucleotide sequence: TGTGCCTGGAGTGTAACGGGGGGACGAGAGACCCAGTACTTC.